Following are 3 T cell receptor beta chains from one sample sequenced in a study of cytomegalovirus exposure and HLA in healthy donors. PCR used 60 Vbeta primers and 13 Jbeta primers. Only in-frame clones appear in the TCRdb table, and some are missing; sequencing was by immunoSEQ multiplex PCR. The table has around 150,000 clones, over 75% seen once. Sequenced input: PBMCs. The receptors were sampled from a middle-aged man in good health and CMV-seropositive.

The chain carries TRBV7-2 and TRBJ1-6; 7 positions agree with TRBD1. Germline lookup yields CDR1 SGHTA and CDR2 FQGNSA. The CDR3 length is 16 residues. V lost 2 bases, J lost 4 bases, and 5 bases stayed unmatched. CDR3 residues: CASSLIGGEYNSPLHF. The DNA of the CDR3 is TGTGCCAGCAGCTTAATAGGGGGCGAATATAATTCACCCCTCCACTTT.

The rearrangement links TRBV6-5 to TRBJ2-5; the match to TRBD1 covers 7 bases. This CDR3 is 14 amino acids long. With V trimmed by 6 bases and J by 4 bases, 8 bases remained unmatched. CDR1 and CDR2 from the germline V gene are MNHEY and SVGAGI. CDR3 region: CASRAEQGRETQYF. CDR3 bases: TGTGCCAGCAGGGCGGAACAGGGGCGAGAGACCCAGTACTTC.

The chain couples TRBV4-1 to TRBJ2-2, with TRBD1 matching 10 bases. CDR1 and CDR2 (germline): MGHRA, YSYEKL. V dropped 1 base and J dropped 6; count of bases not matched to a gene: 14. The length of the CDR3 is 19 residues. CDR3 sequence (DNA): TGCGCCAGCAGCCAAGTCGGGGGTCGGGACAGGGGAAAGTCCGGGGAGCTGTTTTTT. This translates into CASSQVGGRDRGKSGELFF.